Sequencing of this TCR beta chain was carried out in a study of T cells in localized non-small cell lung cancer. Generated by immunoSEQ multiplex PCR, the TCRdb table keeps only in-frame clones and is missing some. The sample lists tens of thousands of clones, 81% seen once, with roughly 4.5% in the top ten. CDR3 length: 17 amino acids. The germline gives CDR1 SGHDN, CDR2 FVKESK. V was pared by 0 bases and J by 3 bases, with 4 bases of the junction left unmatched. This receptor was taken from a man between 40 and 69 years old with stage II lung adenocarcinoma. The chain is built from TRBV14 and TRBJ2-3; 12 nucleotides agree with TRBD2. Sequences were derived from PBMCs, sampled before any cancer treatment. CDR3 bases: TGTGCCAGCAGCCAAGATTGGGGGACTAGCGGGACAGATACGCAGTATTTT. Translated, it gives CASSQDWGTSGTDTQYF.